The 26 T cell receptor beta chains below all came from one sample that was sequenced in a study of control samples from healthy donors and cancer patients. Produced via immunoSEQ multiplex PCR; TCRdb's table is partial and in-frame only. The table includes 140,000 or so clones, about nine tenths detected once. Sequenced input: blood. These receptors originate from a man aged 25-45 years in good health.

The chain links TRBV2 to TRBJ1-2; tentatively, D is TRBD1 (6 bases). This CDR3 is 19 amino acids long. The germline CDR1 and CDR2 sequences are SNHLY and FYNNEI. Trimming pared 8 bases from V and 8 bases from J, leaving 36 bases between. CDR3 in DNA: TGTGCCAGCTCTGGCAGGGGATGGTCAAACACTCTAGGCCTCGGGGGCTACACCTTC. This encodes CASSGRGWSNTLGLGGYTF.

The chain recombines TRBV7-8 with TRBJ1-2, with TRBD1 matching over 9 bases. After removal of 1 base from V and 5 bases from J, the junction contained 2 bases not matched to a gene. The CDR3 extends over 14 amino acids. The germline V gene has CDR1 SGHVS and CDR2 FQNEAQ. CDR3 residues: CASSLGDRVYGYTF. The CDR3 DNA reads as TGTGCCAGCAGCTTAGGGGACAGGGTTTATGGCTACACCTTC.

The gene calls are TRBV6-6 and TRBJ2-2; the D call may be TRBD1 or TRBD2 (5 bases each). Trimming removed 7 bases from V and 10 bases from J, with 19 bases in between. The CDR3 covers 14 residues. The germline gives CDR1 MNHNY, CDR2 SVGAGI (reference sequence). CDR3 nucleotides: TGTGCCAGCAAATCGCCCGGGACCCCAGCGGAGCTGTTTTTT. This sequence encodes CASKSPGTPAELFF.

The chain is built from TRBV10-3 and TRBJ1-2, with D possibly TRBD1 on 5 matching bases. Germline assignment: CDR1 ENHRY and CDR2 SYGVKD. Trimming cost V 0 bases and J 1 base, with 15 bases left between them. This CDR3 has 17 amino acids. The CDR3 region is CAISESGISRGNYGYTF. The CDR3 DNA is TGTGCCATCAGTGAGTCGGGAATAAGTAGGGGTAACTATGGCTACACCTTC.

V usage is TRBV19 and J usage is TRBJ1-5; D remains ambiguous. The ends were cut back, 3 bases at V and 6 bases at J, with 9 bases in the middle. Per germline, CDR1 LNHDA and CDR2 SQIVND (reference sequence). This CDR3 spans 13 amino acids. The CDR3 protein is CASSIRQIQPQHF. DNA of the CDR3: TGTGCCAGTAGTATTCGGCAGATTCAGCCCCAGCATTTT.

DNA of the CDR3: TGTGCCTGGAGTGTAGTGGACCACCATTCACCCCTCCACTTT. Its translation: CAWSVVDHHSPLHF. J is TRBJ1-6 and V is TRBV30, with D hard to call. The CDR3 runs 14 residues. Germline lookup yields CDR1 GTSNPN and CDR2 SVGIG (reference sequence). V lost 0 bases and J lost 8, with 11 bases in between.

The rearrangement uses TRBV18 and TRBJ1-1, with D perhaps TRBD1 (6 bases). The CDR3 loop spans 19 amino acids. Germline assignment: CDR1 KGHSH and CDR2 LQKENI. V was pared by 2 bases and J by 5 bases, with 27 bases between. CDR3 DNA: TGTGCCAGCTCACCATTTGTGTGGTCTCCAGGGGTTGTCTCAACTGAAGCTTTCTTT. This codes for CASSPFVWSPGVVSTEAFF.

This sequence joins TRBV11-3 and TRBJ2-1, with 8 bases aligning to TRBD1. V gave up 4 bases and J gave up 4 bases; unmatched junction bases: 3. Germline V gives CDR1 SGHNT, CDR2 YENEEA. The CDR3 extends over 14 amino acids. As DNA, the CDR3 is TGTGCCAGCAGCTCGACAGGGGTTTACAATGAGCAGTTCTTC. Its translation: CASSSTGVYNEQFF.

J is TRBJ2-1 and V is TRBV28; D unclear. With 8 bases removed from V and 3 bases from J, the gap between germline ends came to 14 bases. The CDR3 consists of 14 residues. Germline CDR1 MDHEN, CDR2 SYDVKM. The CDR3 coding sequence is TGTGCCAGCGGTACAGTATCTTACTACAATGAGCAGTTCTTC. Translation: CASGTVSYYNEQFF.

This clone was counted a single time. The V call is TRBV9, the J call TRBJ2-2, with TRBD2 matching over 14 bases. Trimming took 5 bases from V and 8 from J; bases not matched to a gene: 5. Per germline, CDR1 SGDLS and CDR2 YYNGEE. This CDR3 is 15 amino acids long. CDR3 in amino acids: CASRMGLAGDGELFF. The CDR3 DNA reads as TGTGCCAGCAGGATGGGACTAGCGGGGGATGGGGAGCTGTTTTTT.

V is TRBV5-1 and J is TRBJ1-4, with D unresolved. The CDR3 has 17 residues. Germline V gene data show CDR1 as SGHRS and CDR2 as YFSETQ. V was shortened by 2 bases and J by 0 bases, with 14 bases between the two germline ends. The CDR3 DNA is TGCGCCAGCAGCTTACCAACCGACGGGGCAACTAATGAAAAACTGTTTTTT. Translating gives CASSLPTDGATNEKLFF.

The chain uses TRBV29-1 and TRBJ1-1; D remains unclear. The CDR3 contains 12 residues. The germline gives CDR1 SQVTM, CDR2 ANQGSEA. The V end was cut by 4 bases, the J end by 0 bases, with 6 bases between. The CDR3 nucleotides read TGCAGCGTTGGGTACATGAACACTGAAGCTTTCTTT. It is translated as CSVGYMNTEAFF.

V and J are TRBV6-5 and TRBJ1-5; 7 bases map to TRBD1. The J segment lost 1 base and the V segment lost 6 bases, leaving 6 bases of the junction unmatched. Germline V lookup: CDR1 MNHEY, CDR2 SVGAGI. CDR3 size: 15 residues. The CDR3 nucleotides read TGTGCCAGCAGGCGAGACAGGGTGAGCAATCAGCCCCAGCATTTT. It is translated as CASRRDRVSNQPQHF.

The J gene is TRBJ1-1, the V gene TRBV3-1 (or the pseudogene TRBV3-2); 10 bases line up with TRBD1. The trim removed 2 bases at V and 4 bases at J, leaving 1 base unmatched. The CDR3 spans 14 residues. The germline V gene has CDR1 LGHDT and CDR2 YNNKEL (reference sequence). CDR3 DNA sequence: TGTGCCAGCAGCCAAAGACAGGGGGCCACTGAAGCTTTCTTT. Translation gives CASSQRQGATEAFF.

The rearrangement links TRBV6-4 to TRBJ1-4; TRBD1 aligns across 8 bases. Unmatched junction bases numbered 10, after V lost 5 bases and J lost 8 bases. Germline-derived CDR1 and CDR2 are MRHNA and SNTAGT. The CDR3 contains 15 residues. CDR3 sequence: CASSRPRGLSEKLFF. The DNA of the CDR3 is TGTGCCAGCAGTCGACCCAGGGGGCTGTCAGAAAAACTGTTTTTT.

The CDR3 region has the DNA TGTGCCAGCAGGAACAGGCCCGCCGAGCAGTACTTC. Amino acids: CASRNRPAEQYF. The rearrangement uses TRBV6-5 and TRBJ2-7, with a weak D call TRBD1 (5 bases). V lost 6 bases and J 6 bases, leaving 12 bases between the germline ends. The germline gives CDR1 MNHEY, CDR2 SVGAGI. The CDR3 loop spans 12 amino acids.

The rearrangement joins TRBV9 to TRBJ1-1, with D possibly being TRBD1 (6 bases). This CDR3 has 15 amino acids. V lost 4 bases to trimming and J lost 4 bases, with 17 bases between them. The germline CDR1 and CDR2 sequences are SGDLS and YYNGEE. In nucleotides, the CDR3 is TGTGCCAGCAGCCCCCGAGGGGGTTCGATCACTGAAGCTTTCTTT. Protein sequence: CASSPRGGSITEAFF.

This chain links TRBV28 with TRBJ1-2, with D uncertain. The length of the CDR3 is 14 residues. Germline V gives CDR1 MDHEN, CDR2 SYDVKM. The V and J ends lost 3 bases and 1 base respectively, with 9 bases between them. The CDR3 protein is CASSFRSFNYGYTF. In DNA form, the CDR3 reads TGTGCCAGCAGTTTCCGCTCCTTTAACTATGGCTACACCTTC.

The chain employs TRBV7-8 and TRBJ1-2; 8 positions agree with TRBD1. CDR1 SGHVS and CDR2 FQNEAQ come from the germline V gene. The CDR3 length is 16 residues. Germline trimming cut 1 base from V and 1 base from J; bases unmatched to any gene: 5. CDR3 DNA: TGTGCCAGCAGCTTAGAAGACAGGGGACTTAACTATGGCTACACCTTC. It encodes CASSLEDRGLNYGYTF.

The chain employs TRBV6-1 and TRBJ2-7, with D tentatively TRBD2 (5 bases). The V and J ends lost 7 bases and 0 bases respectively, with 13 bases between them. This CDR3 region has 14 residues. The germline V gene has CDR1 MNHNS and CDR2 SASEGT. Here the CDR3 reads CASKSSAISYEQYF. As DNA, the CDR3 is TGTGCCAGCAAGAGTAGCGCGATCTCCTACGAGCAGTACTTC.

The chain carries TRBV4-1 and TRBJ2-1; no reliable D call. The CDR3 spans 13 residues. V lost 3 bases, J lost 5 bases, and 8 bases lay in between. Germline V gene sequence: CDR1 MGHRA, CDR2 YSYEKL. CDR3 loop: CASSHTYDNEQFF. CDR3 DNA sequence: TGCGCCAGCAGCCATACTTACGACAATGAGCAGTTCTTC.

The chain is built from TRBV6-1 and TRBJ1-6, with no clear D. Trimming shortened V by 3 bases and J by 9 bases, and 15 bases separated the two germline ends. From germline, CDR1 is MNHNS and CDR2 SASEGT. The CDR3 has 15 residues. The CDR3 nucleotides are TGTGCCAGCAGTGATCTCTGGGCAGATCTTTCACCCCTCCACTTT. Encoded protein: CASSDLWADLSPLHF.

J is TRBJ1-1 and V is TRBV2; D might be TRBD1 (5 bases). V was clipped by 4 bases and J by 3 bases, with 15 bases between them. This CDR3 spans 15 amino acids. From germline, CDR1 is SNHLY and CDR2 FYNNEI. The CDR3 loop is CASSAPTGWDTEAFF. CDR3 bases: TGTGCCAGCAGTGCTCCCACAGGTTGGGACACTGAAGCTTTCTTT.

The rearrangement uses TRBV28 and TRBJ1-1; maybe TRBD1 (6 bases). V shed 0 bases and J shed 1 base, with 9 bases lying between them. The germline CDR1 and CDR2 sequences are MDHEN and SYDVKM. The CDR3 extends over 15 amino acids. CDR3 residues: CASSLWGGRNTEAFF. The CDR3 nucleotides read TGTGCCAGCAGTTTATGGGGGGGCAGGAACACTGAAGCTTTCTTT.

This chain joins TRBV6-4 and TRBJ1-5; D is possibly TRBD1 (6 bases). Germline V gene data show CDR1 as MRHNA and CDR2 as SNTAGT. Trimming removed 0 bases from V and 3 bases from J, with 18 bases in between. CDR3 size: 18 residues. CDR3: CASSDSIRGSKPNQPQHF. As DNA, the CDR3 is TGTGCCAGCAGTGACTCGATCAGGGGCTCCAAACCCAATCAGCCCCAGCATTTT.

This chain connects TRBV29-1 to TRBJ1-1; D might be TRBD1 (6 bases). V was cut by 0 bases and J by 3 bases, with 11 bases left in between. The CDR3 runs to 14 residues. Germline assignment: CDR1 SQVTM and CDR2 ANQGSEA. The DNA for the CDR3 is TGCAGCGTTGAAGAACGCAGGGGAGACACTGAAGCTTTCTTT. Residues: CSVEERRGDTEAFF.